This section outlines one TCR beta chain sequence together with its context. Its antigen is undetermined. Relative to the germline gene, one junction end is altered; a read error may explain this. With the read ending 3 residues before the CDR3 end, the germline J gene is used to fill in that end. Other DNA sequences within the sample encode an identical CDR3. Profiling relied on immunoSEQ multiplex PCR, and the TCRdb table lists in-frame clones only, not all of them. The record lists some 31,000 clones, of which the ten most abundant hold approximately 1.5%. This specimen belongs to a study of T cells in women clearing cervical HPV infection. Study-level information: Blood came at first lesion visit for cases, post-clearance for controls. Only a few women had HLA typing results available. The study's findings and limits: Cases carried less TRBV6-7 than controls: about 0.1% versus 0.15%.

Looked up from germline, CDR1 is SGHDT and CDR2 is YYEEEE. The CDR3 has 13 amino acids. Material: blood buffy coat. This receptor was taken from a woman aged 18-70 years with a cervical HPV16 infection that either progressed to CIN3+ or cleared (not recorded which). This rearrangement joins TRBV5-6 to TRBJ2-7; TRBD1 matches 7 bases. The CDR3 loop is CASSLIRGREQYF. The CDR3 bases that were read are TGTGCCAGTAGCTTGATTAGGGGGCGCGAG.